The clone carrying this T cell receptor beta chain was counted a few times. The antigen remains undetermined. This entry belongs to a study of cytomegalovirus exposure and HLA in healthy donors. Overall study: The study's early data release held about 77 million unique TCRs from HLA-typed donors. General study results and limits: Highly shared sequence variants in one cluster were likely a sequencing artifact.

The length of the CDR3 is 13 residues. Germline V lookup: CDR1 SGHRS, CDR2 YFSETQ. The ends were cut back, 3 bases at V and 4 bases at J, with 11 bases in the middle. PCR involved 60 Vbeta and 13 Jbeta primers. TCRdb's copy holds only in-frame clones and misses some; the assay was immunoSEQ multiplex PCR. The sample includes some 140,000 clones, about 9.1% of them seen just once. The material sequenced was PBMCs. J is TRBJ2-7 and V is TRBV5-1, with D possibly being TRBD2 (6 bases). This clonotype originated in a woman in her forties in good health and CMV-seropositive. CDR3 coding DNA: TGCGCCAGCAGCTCAGGGACTTATTACGAGCAGTACTTC. Translating gives CASSSGTYYEQYF.